This T cell receptor beta chain is from a study of OX40 agonist ivuxolimab in advanced cancers. With respect to this clone: Its antigen is currently unknown.

V lost 3 bases, J lost 3 bases, and 2 bases stayed unmatched. The CDR3 consists of 13 residues. Per the germline V gene, CDR1 is MNHEY and CDR2 is SMNVEV (reference sequence). Study-wide points: At 0.1 to 3.0 mg/kg, clonal expansion of CD4+ and CD8+ blood T cells had occurred by week 6.

Libraries were prepared by immunoSEQ multiplex PCR; TCRdb keeps only in-frame clonotypes and omits some of them. The sample records about 7,700 clones, around 74% being singletons. The TCR was taken from an adult with an advanced solid tumor such as melanoma, head and neck, liver or kidney cancer. The rearrangement joins TRBV27 to TRBJ2-7; TRBD2 agrees at 7 bases. The material sequenced was CD4+ or CD8+ T cells sorted from blood, taken in a trial of the OX40 agonist ivuxolimab. CDR3 nucleotides: TGTGCCAGCAGTTTGCCGGGGGGCTACGAGCAGTACTTC. This gives the protein CASSLPGGYEQYF.